These 30 T cell receptor beta chains came from one sample sequenced in a study of cytotoxic CD8 clonotypes in ibrutinib-treated CLL. Sequencing was performed with immunoSEQ multiplex PCR; in TCRdb, only in-frame clones are kept and a portion is missing. In the table there are about 140,000 clones, about 80% of which are singletons. Sequenced material: PBMCs, taken after 12 months of ibrutinib treatment. The receptors here all came from a human donor with chronic lymphocytic leukemia.

The chain couples TRBV15 to TRBJ2-7, with D perhaps TRBD1 or TRBD2 (5 bases each). Trimming removed 5 bases at V and 0 bases at J, with 11 bases between. This CDR3 is built from 14 residues. Germline V CDR1 and CDR2: LNHNV, YYDKDF (reference sequence). CDR3 DNA sequence: TGTGCCACCAGCCCCCGGGGCAGCTCCTACGAGCAGTACTTC. The encoded protein is CATSPRGSSYEQYF.

This rearrangement joins TRBV6-4 to TRBJ1-5; weak D call: TRBD1 (6 bases). CDR3 length: 15 residues. The germline V gene has CDR1 MRHNA and CDR2 SNTAGT. V was cut by 3 bases and J by 3 bases, with 12 bases left in between. CDR3 in amino acids: CASSEFGQPNQPQHF. The CDR3 region has the DNA TGTGCCAGCAGTGAGTTCGGACAGCCCAATCAGCCCCAGCATTTT.

This clone was seen a handful of times. The V call is TRBV4-2, the J call TRBJ2-1; TRBD2 matches 11 bases. V lost 4 bases and J lost 0; bases outside the gene matches: 8. The V gene's germline CDR1 is LGHNA and CDR2 YNFKEQ. The CDR3 covers 18 residues. CDR3 nucleotides: TGTGCCAGCAGCCCCCTGACTAGCGGGGAAAACTCCTACAATGAGCAGTTCTTC. Translating it yields CASSPLTSGENSYNEQFF.

The chain uses TRBV9 and TRBJ2-2, with TRBD1 matching 7 bases. This CDR3 is 18 amino acids long. With V trimmed by 3 bases and J by 5 bases, 16 bases remained unmatched. Germline loops: CDR1 SGDLS, CDR2 YYNGEE. In nucleotides, the CDR3 is TGTGCCAGCAGCGGAATCGCTCCACAGGGGATTCTAACCGGGGAGCTGTTTTTT. As protein: CASSGIAPQGILTGELFF.

The chain is built from TRBV6-4 and TRBJ2-7; 8 nucleotides line up with TRBD1. The CDR3 totals 16 residues. The germline gives CDR1 MRHNA, CDR2 SNTAGT. Trimming at V came to 6 bases and at J to 2 bases, leaving 12 bases not matched to a gene. CDR3 in DNA: TGTGCCAGCAGGCCTCGGGACAGGCAGGCTCCCTACGAGCAGTACTTC. Residues: CASRPRDRQAPYEQYF.

The chain recombines TRBV23-1 with TRBJ2-5; D tentatively fits TRBD1 or TRBD2 (6 bases each). TRBV23-1 is annotated as an ORF whose role is uncertain. The CDR3 runs to 15 residues. The germline V and J ends were trimmed by 4 bases and 4 bases, with 16 bases remaining between them. The chain's CDR3 is CASSPREPGAETQYF. CDR3 nucleotides: TGCGCCAGCAGTCCCCGGGAACCGGGGGCAGAGACCCAGTACTTC.

V is TRBV5-1 and J is TRBJ2-3; D might be TRBD1 (5 bases). The germline gives CDR1 SGHRS, CDR2 YFSETQ. CDR3 length equals 15 residues. V was shortened by 1 base and J by 3 bases, with 12 bases between the two germline ends. CDR3 protein: CASSLRGIYTDTQYF. CDR3 nucleotides: TGCGCCAGCAGCTTGAGGGGAATATATACAGATACGCAGTATTTT. Drawing the rest from reference TRBV5-1 and TRBJ2-3, the complete variable domain is KAGVTQTPRYLIKTRGQQVTLSCSPISGHRSVSWYQQTPGQGLQFLFEYFSETQRNKGNFPGRFSGRQFSNSRSEMNVSTLELGDSALYLCASSLRGIYTDTQYFGPGTRLTVL.

This clone has only a few counts. The chain employs TRBV27 and TRBJ1-2; no clear D. The CDR3 totals 14 residues. CDR1 and CDR2 from the germline V gene are MNHEY and SMNVEV (reference sequence). V was clipped by 3 bases and J by 4 bases, with 12 bases between them. CDR3 DNA sequence: TGTGCCAGCAGTTTGACGGGGAGATTCTATGGCTACACCTTC. Protein sequence: CASSLTGRFYGYTF.

The V gene is TRBV6-4, the J gene TRBJ2-7; D not resolved. CDR3 length equals 16 residues. CDR1 is MRHNA and CDR2 is SNTAGT in the germline V gene. The V end lost 0 bases, the J end lost 2 bases, and 14 bases lay between the germline ends. CDR3 nucleotides: TGTGCCAGCAGTGACTCGACGTGGGGTATTACCTACGAGCAGTACTTC. Encoded protein: CASSDSTWGITYEQYF.

The CDR3 region has the DNA TGTGCCAGCAGCTTACAACGATTGAATCAGCCCCAGCATTTT. Its translation is CASSLQRLNQPQHF. The J gene is TRBJ1-5, the V gene TRBV7-2; D not resolved. V was cut by 2 bases and J by 4 bases, with 9 bases left in between. CDR1 is SGHTA and CDR2 is FQGNSA in the germline V gene. The CDR3 extends over 14 amino acids.

This clone was detected a few times. The rearrangement links TRBV19 to TRBJ1-4, with D uncertain. The CDR3 has 18 amino acids. The V gene lost 2 bases and the J gene lost 7 bases, with 23 bases spanning the gap. Germline loops: CDR1 LNHDA, CDR2 SQIVND (reference sequence). DNA of the CDR3: TGTGCCAGTAGTATACCCCAGGACGGAATTTATATACGTGAAAAACTGTTTTTT. Amino acid sequence: CASSIPQDGIYIREKLFF.

V gene TRBV28 combines with J gene TRBJ1-2; D may be TRBD1 (6 bases). The CDR3 is made up of 13 amino acids. V was cut by 4 bases and J by 5 bases, with 11 bases left in between. Germline V CDR1 and CDR2: MDHEN, SYDVKM. CDR3 loop: CASSWLTGYGYTF. DNA for the CDR3: TGTGCCAGCAGTTGGCTGACAGGATATGGCTACACCTTC.

The chain couples TRBV9 to TRBJ1-1, with a tentative D call TRBD1 (6 bases). The V end was cut by 0 bases, the J end by 4 bases, with 16 bases between. Germline CDR1 is SGDLS and CDR2 is YYNGEE. The CDR3 contains 16 residues. The CDR3 DNA follows: TGTGCCAGCAGCGTAGGTTCAGGGGTCGAAACCACTGAAGCTTTCTTT. Translation gives CASSVGSGVETTEAFF.

This clone has just a few counts. The chain recombines TRBV2 with TRBJ1-5; D ambiguous. The germline CDR1 and CDR2 sequences are SNHLY and FYNNEI. V was trimmed by 0 bases and J by 4 bases, leaving 10 bases between them. The CDR3 spans 15 residues. The CDR3 region is CASSEARGQNQPQHF. The CDR3 bases are TGTGCCAGCAGTGAAGCGCGCGGGCAGAATCAGCCCCAGCATTTT.

With regard to this clone: A far larger clone lies a single base away; this is likely a read error. This sample also contains other DNA sequences that code for the same CDR3. The CDR3, as DNA: TGTGCCATCGGGACAGGCGATAGCAATCAGCCCCAGCATTTT. Protein product: CAIGTGDSNQPQHF. The V gene is TRBV10-3, the J gene TRBJ1-5; TRBD1 matches at 8 bases. Germline V lookup: CDR1 ENHRY, CDR2 SYGVKD. This CDR3 has 14 residues. V shed 8 bases, J shed 0 bases, and the junction held 3 bases outside the gene matches.

This chain links TRBV4-1 with TRBJ2-7; D ambiguous. The CDR3 runs to 15 residues. V shed 4 bases and J shed 0 bases, with 13 bases lying between them. The germline V gene has CDR1 MGHRA and CDR2 YSYEKL. The CDR3 DNA sequence: TGCGCCAGCAGCCCCGGTTCAGCTGACTCCTACGAGCAGTACTTC. Amino acids: CASSPGSADSYEQYF.

This clone came up a few times. The V call is TRBV4-1, the J call TRBJ2-7; the D is unclear. V was cut by 1 base and J by 3 bases, with 10 bases left in between. Germline values: CDR1 MGHRA, CDR2 YSYEKL. The CDR3 contains 14 residues. In DNA form, the CDR3 reads TGCGCCAGCAGCCAAGTGCTGAGTTTCTACGAGCAGTACTTC. Protein: CASSQVLSFYEQYF.

Remarks on this clone: A far larger clone is just one base off, so this is likely a read error. J is TRBJ2-7 and V is TRBV5-1; possible D gene TRBD1, 6 bases. The CDR3 loop spans 17 amino acids. V lost 0 bases to trimming and J lost 1 base, with 17 bases between them. CDR1 is SGHRS, CDR2 YFSETQ, per germline. The CDR3: CASSLAGQGLASYEQYF. The DNA of the CDR3 is TGCGCCAGCAGCTTGGCCGGTCAGGGGCTTGCGTCCTACGAGCAGTACTTC.

CDR3 sequence (DNA): TGTGCCAGCAGTTTTGTGTCTCCAGTAAAGACCCAGTACTTC. The encoded protein is CASSFVSPVKTQYF. The chain couples TRBV28 to TRBJ2-5, with no clear D. The CDR3 has 14 amino acids. The germline gives CDR1 MDHEN, CDR2 SYDVKM. Trimming removed 3 bases at V and 6 bases at J, with 14 bases between. The full variable domain, its missing parts supplied by reference TRBV28 and TRBJ2-5, is DVKVTQSSRYLVKRTGEKVFLECVQDMDHENMFWYRQDPGLGLRLIYFSYDVKMKEKGDIPEGYSVSREKKERFSLILESASTNQTSMYLCASSFVSPVKTQYFGPGTRLLVL.

The chain uses TRBV5-6 and TRBJ2-3; TRBD2 is a possible D gene (5 bases). This CDR3 spans 14 amino acids. Germline V lookup: CDR1 SGHDT, CDR2 YYEEEE. Deletions cut 0 bases from V and 4 bases from J, with 9 bases between. The CDR3 is CASSLAGLSDTQYF. CDR3 DNA: TGTGCCAGCAGCTTGGCCGGACTCTCAGATACGCAGTATTTT.

The rearrangement joins TRBV4-3 to TRBJ2-2, with 7 positions matching TRBD2. This CDR3 is built from 15 residues. Germline CDR1 is LGHNA and CDR2 is YSLEER. Trimming took 4 bases from V and 4 from J; bases not matched to a gene: 6. The CDR3 nucleotides are TGCGCCAGCAGCCGTGGGAGGGCGGGCACCGGGGAGCTGTTTTTT. Its translation is CASSRGRAGTGELFF.

The chain links TRBV6-1 to TRBJ1-1; 9 nucleotides match TRBD1. The CDR3 has 12 amino acids. Germline values: CDR1 MNHNS, CDR2 SASEGT. V shed 6 bases and J 8 bases; nucleotides not matched to a gene: 4. The chain's CDR3 is CASSLTGGEAFF. In nucleotides, the CDR3 is TGTGCCAGCAGCTTGACAGGGGGAGAAGCTTTCTTT.

The rearrangement links TRBV28 to TRBJ1-3; D gene uncertain. The ends were cut back, 6 bases at V and 1 base at J, with 10 bases in the middle. Germline lookup yields CDR1 MDHEN and CDR2 SYDVKM. CDR3 length: 14 residues. CDR3 nucleotides: TGTGCCAGCAGCCGCCTGGGGTCTGGAAACACCATATATTTT. Translating it yields CASSRLGSGNTIYF. Complete variable domain (other parts from reference TRBV28 and TRBJ1-3): DVKVTQSSRYLVKRTGEKVFLECVQDMDHENMFWYRQDPGLGLRLIYFSYDVKMKEKGDIPEGYSVSREKKERFSLILESASTNQTSMYLCASSRLGSGNTIYFGEGSWLTVV.

This clone was recorded a few times. This sequence joins TRBV5-1 and TRBJ2-1; the match to TRBD2 covers 12 bases. The CDR3 loop spans 16 amino acids. The trim removed 3 bases at V and 0 bases at J, leaving 1 base unmatched. Germline V gene lookup returns CDR1 SGHRS and CDR2 YFSETQ. The CDR3 here is CASSSSGGDSYNEQFF. CDR3 in DNA: TGCGCCAGCAGCTCTAGCGGGGGGGACTCCTACAATGAGCAGTTCTTC.

In nucleotides, the CDR3 is TGTGCCAGCAGACGCGAGGGCGTCTCTGGAAACACCATATATTTT. Its translation: CASRREGVSGNTIYF. The chain links TRBV6-5 to TRBJ1-3, with D hard to call. V was shortened by 6 bases and J by 0 bases, with 12 bases between the two germline ends. The CDR3 runs 15 residues. Germline V gene sequence: CDR1 MNHEY, CDR2 SVGAGI.

The CDR3 nucleotides read TGTGCCAGCAGGTCGAGCGGGGGGGCTTTAGAGACCCAGTACTTC. Translated: CASRSSGGALETQYF. This rearrangement joins TRBV6-6 to TRBJ2-5, with 10 positions matching TRBD2. Germline V gene sequence: CDR1 MNHNY, CDR2 SVGAGI (reference sequence). With 6 bases clipped from V and 4 bases from J, the junction kept 8 bases outside the gene matches. CDR3 length: 15 residues.

The J gene is TRBJ2-5, the V gene TRBV7-2; D not certain. Germline assignment: CDR1 SGHTA and CDR2 FQGNSA. V lost 4 bases and J lost 0, with 15 bases in between. This CDR3 has 16 residues. The CDR3 nucleotides read TGTGCCAGCAGCTCAACGTCAACACCGTACCAAGAGACCCAGTACTTC. It specifies CASSSTSTPYQETQYF. Together with reference TRBV7-2 and TRBJ2-5, the CDR3 gives the full variable domain: GAGVSQSPSNKVTEKGKDVELRCDPISGHTALYWYRQSLGQGLEFLIYFQGNSAPDKSGLPSDRFSAERTGGSVSTLTIQRTQQEDSAVYLCASSSTSTPYQETQYFGPGTRLLVL.

The chain combines TRBV7-3 with TRBJ2-7; 11 bases align to TRBD2. The V segment lost 5 bases and the J segment 3 bases; nucleotides outside the gene matches: 3. CDR3 length equals 14 residues. The germline gives CDR1 SGHTA, CDR2 FQGTGA. CDR3 sequence (DNA): TGTGCCAGCAGCATCCTAGCGGGAGGCTACGAGCAGTACTTC. This sequence encodes CASSILAGGYEQYF.

The rearrangement uses TRBV10-3 and TRBJ2-3; D is unresolved. This CDR3 is built from 15 residues. Trimming pared 1 base from V and 0 bases from J, leaving 8 bases between. Germline CDR1 ENHRY, CDR2 SYGVKD. In nucleotides, the CDR3 is TGTGCCATCAGTGAGTTTGACTCTAGCACAGATACGCAGTATTTT. This encodes CAISEFDSSTDTQYF.

The chain recombines TRBV5-6 with TRBJ2-3, with TRBD2 identical over 14 bases. Germline loops: CDR1 SGHDT, CDR2 YYEEEE. J gave up 0 bases and V 4 bases, and 7 bases lay outside the gene matches. The CDR3 extends over 18 amino acids. The CDR3 nucleotides read TGTGCCAGCAGCCAAGGACTAGCGGGGGGACCTAGCACAGATACGCAGTATTTT. Its translation is CASSQGLAGGPSTDTQYF.